A selection of T cell receptor beta chains follows, all from one sample in a study of T-cell memory formation after mild COVID-19. In TCRdb, the 5' RACE reads were re-called with MiXCR into one record per CDR3 protein. The sample includes some 120,000 distinct CDR3 sequences, more than 15% of them seen just once. Sequencing was carried out using PBMCs or a T cell subset sorted from them (not recorded which). These receptors all come from a young man who had mild COVID-19 (a few samples of this study predate the infection). Cell type and time point are not known. Both conserved end residues are part of each CDR3. Each record gives: V gene, J gene, D gene, CDR3 protein. D genes are given only for firm matches.

v_gene: TRBV7-2; j_gene: TRBJ2-3; d_gene: TRBD1; CDR3aa: CASSFAGTGGDTQYF
v_gene: TRBV5-1; j_gene: TRBJ1-1; d_gene: -; CDR3aa: CASRNRVGNTEAFF
v_gene: TRBV12-3/TRBV12-4; j_gene: TRBJ2-2; d_gene: TRBD1; CDR3aa: CASRPTTGTGLTGELFF
v_gene: TRBV5-5; j_gene: TRBJ1-2; d_gene: -; CDR3aa: CASSWDNYGYTF
v_gene: TRBV19; j_gene: TRBJ1-5; d_gene: TRBD1; CDR3aa: CASRSPGTGGSQPQHF
v_gene: TRBV6-5; j_gene: TRBJ2-3; d_gene: -; CDR3aa: CASRHLAGDTQYF
v_gene: TRBV7-2; j_gene: TRBJ1-5; d_gene: TRBD1; CDR3aa: CASSLTWGTGGAWQPQHF
v_gene: TRBV7-3; j_gene: TRBJ2-4; d_gene: TRBD2; CDR3aa: CAISRTSGGSKNIQYF
v_gene: TRBV7-2; j_gene: TRBJ2-2; d_gene: -; CDR3aa: CASSLVGPNTGELFF
v_gene: TRBV5-1; j_gene: TRBJ1-1; d_gene: -; CDR3aa: CASSSRGAVTEAFF
v_gene: TRBV29-1; j_gene: TRBJ1-1; d_gene: -; CDR3aa: CSGRGEAFF
v_gene: TRBV18; j_gene: TRBJ2-3; d_gene: -; CDR3aa: CASSPPEGQPSIDTQYF
v_gene: TRBV12-3/TRBV12-4; j_gene: TRBJ2-3; d_gene: -; CDR3aa: CASTRLVTDTQYF
v_gene: TRBV7-6; j_gene: TRBJ2-3; d_gene: -; CDR3aa: CASSSTSGYTQYF
v_gene: TRBV12-3/TRBV12-4; j_gene: TRBJ2-5; d_gene: -; CDR3aa: CASSSPGWRDETQYF
v_gene: TRBV5-1; j_gene: TRBJ1-1; d_gene: -; CDR3aa: CASTLSMDTEAFF
v_gene: TRBV7-6; j_gene: TRBJ2-2; d_gene: -; CDR3aa: CASSGYHTGELFF
v_gene: TRBV12-3/TRBV12-4; j_gene: TRBJ2-1; d_gene: -; CDR3aa: CASSQGGGGAQNEQFF
v_gene: TRBV7-6; j_gene: TRBJ2-1; d_gene: -; CDR3aa: CASSWAPGEQFF
v_gene: TRBV4-3; j_gene: TRBJ2-5; d_gene: -; CDR3aa: CASSQGGGGETQYF
v_gene: TRBV4-1; j_gene: TRBJ1-1; d_gene: -; CDR3aa: CASSQPFGRGAQKTEAFF
v_gene: TRBV2; j_gene: TRBJ2-3; d_gene: TRBD1; CDR3aa: CASGGTGRDTQYF
v_gene: TRBV29-1; j_gene: TRBJ1-1; d_gene: -; CDR3aa: CSVEHRASLNTEAFF
v_gene: TRBV10-3; j_gene: TRBJ1-5; d_gene: -; CDR3aa: CAISESEDQPQHF
v_gene: TRBV18; j_gene: TRBJ2-2; d_gene: TRBD1; CDR3aa: CAITRQGNTGELFF
v_gene: TRBV7-2; j_gene: TRBJ2-5; d_gene: -; CDR3aa: CASSSRKETQYF
v_gene: TRBV6-5; j_gene: TRBJ2-3; d_gene: -; CDR3aa: CASSYSLVAATDTQYF
v_gene: TRBV5-5; j_gene: TRBJ2-3; d_gene: -; CDR3aa: CASSLGRTDTQYF
v_gene: TRBV5-1; j_gene: TRBJ2-2; d_gene: -; CDR3aa: CASSPKAYTGELFF
v_gene: TRBV5-5; j_gene: TRBJ2-1; d_gene: -; CDR3aa: CASSWVGVAFF
v_gene: TRBV5-1; j_gene: TRBJ1-5; d_gene: -; CDR3aa: CASSFSPDQPQHF
v_gene: TRBV20-1; j_gene: TRBJ2-1; d_gene: -; CDR3aa: CSATRGAYNEQFF
v_gene: TRBV7-9; j_gene: TRBJ2-3; d_gene: -; CDR3aa: CASSSNREVTDTQYF
v_gene: TRBV20-1; j_gene: TRBJ1-3; d_gene: -; CDR3aa: CSARDRGSSGNTIYF
v_gene: TRBV28; j_gene: TRBJ1-1; d_gene: TRBD1; CDR3aa: CALLGGQGTEAFF
v_gene: TRBV5-1; j_gene: TRBJ2-1; d_gene: TRBD2; CDR3aa: CASSSRYLAGGPGEQFF
v_gene: TRBV18; j_gene: TRBJ2-5; d_gene: -; CDR3aa: CASSPDGQETQYF
v_gene: TRBV11-2; j_gene: TRBJ2-7; d_gene: -; CDR3aa: CASSFTVSSYEQYF
v_gene: TRBV7-8; j_gene: TRBJ2-5; d_gene: TRBD1; CDR3aa: CASSWGQGAKTQYF
v_gene: TRBV20-1; j_gene: TRBJ2-1; d_gene: -; CDR3aa: CSARLHQAGPWGEQFF
v_gene: TRBV18; j_gene: TRBJ2-7; d_gene: TRBD1; CDR3aa: CASSPPMSGGAEQYF
v_gene: TRBV12-3/TRBV12-4; j_gene: TRBJ1-2; d_gene: -; CDR3aa: CASSLSNYGYTF
v_gene: TRBV5-1; j_gene: TRBJ2-1; d_gene: -; CDR3aa: CASSFSNEQFF
v_gene: TRBV20-1; j_gene: TRBJ2-5; d_gene: TRBD2; CDR3aa: CSATRTSGGETQYF
v_gene: TRBV4-2; j_gene: TRBJ1-2; d_gene: -; CDR3aa: CASSPFGDGGYGYTF
v_gene: TRBV7-3; j_gene: TRBJ2-7; d_gene: -; CDR3aa: CASRKTPTAYEQYF
v_gene: TRBV5-1; j_gene: TRBJ2-1; d_gene: -; CDR3aa: CASSLGTTAGSYNEQFF
v_gene: TRBV4-2; j_gene: TRBJ2-3; d_gene: TRBD2; CDR3aa: CASSQGLAGTSTDTQYF
v_gene: TRBV20-1; j_gene: TRBJ2-7; d_gene: -; CDR3aa: CSASDSGTSYEQYF
v_gene: TRBV6-6; j_gene: TRBJ1-6; d_gene: -; CDR3aa: CASYDDPSLHF
v_gene: TRBV5-1; j_gene: TRBJ1-1; d_gene: -; CDR3aa: CASSLGQTNTEAFF
v_gene: TRBV6-6; j_gene: TRBJ1-5; d_gene: TRBD1; CDR3aa: CASTIQGGNQPQHF
v_gene: TRBV11-1; j_gene: TRBJ2-3; d_gene: TRBD1; CDR3aa: CASQPGTGGPITDTQYF
v_gene: TRBV6-4; j_gene: TRBJ2-1; d_gene: TRBD2; CDR3aa: CASSNRLAGGLGNEQFF
v_gene: TRBV18; j_gene: TRBJ1-1; d_gene: -; CDR3aa: CASSPLGAGTEAFF
v_gene: TRBV5-5; j_gene: TRBJ1-2; d_gene: -; CDR3aa: CASSFSANYGYTF
v_gene: TRBV30; j_gene: TRBJ1-4; d_gene: -; CDR3aa: CAWSVGVGKLFF
v_gene: TRBV10-3; j_gene: TRBJ1-1; d_gene: -; CDR3aa: CAISEAAENTEAFF